This T cell receptor beta chain stems from a study of Ad26.COV2.S vaccination and SARS-CoV-2 variants. Treatment of the sample: about 20 received Ad26.COV2.S at low or high dose, single or two shots; several received placebo; per-sample allocation not given. Following the first vaccine or placebo injection, samples were taken on day 63. An Ad26 vector that expressed Wuhan-strain SARS-CoV-2 spike constituted the vaccine. Sequenced by immunoSEQ multiplex PCR; TCRdb stores in-frame clones only, minus some. Of roughly 350,000 clones listed, 80% to 90% are singletons. CDR1 is MNHNS and CDR2 is SASEGT in the germline V gene. The CDR3 covers 15 residues. The V end was cut by 3 bases, the J end by 4 bases, with 10 bases between.

This material consisted of peripheral blood, taken in a trial of Ad26.COV2.S vaccine versus placebo. The chain is built from TRBV6-1 and TRBJ1-6; D not certain. This receptor was identified in a person aged 18-65 years who received the Ad26.COV2.S COVID-19 vaccine or a placebo. The CDR3 protein is CASSERTTYNSPLHF. CDR3 nucleotides: TGTGCCAGCAGTGAGAGGACGACTTATAATTCACCCCTCCACTTT.